Shown below are 20 T cell receptor beta chains from a single sample sequenced in a study of T cell changes during pregnancy in multiple sclerosis. TCRdb's copy holds only in-frame clones and misses some; the assay was immunoSEQ multiplex PCR. In the table there are about 60,000 clones, 93% of which are singletons. The sample was peripheral blood, taken after pregnancy. The origin of the receptors is a female donor with multiple sclerosis, enrolled in a pregnancy study.

The chain uses TRBV18 and TRBJ2-3; 12 nucleotides line up with TRBD2. With V trimmed by 4 bases and J by 1 base, 3 bases remained unmatched. Germline CDR1 KGHSH, CDR2 LQKENI. The CDR3 spans 16 residues. DNA of the CDR3: TGTGCCAGCTCACTGCGGACTAGCGGGGGCACAGATACGCAGTATTTT. Translating it yields CASSLRTSGGTDTQYF.

This clone has just a few counts. The chain has TRBV27 and TRBJ1-2, with TRBD1 identical over 7 bases. V lost 4 bases, J lost 8 bases, and 10 bases stayed unmatched. The CDR3 runs 14 residues. Germline V gene data show CDR1 as MNHEY and CDR2 as SMNVEV (reference sequence). The CDR3 loop is CASSSSYGDSGYTF. In DNA form, the CDR3 reads TGTGCCAGCAGTTCTAGCTACGGGGACAGCGGCTACACCTTC.

For this clone: Other DNA sequences in the same sample also yield this CDR3. The chain is built from TRBV14 and TRBJ1-2; D not resolved. Germline V gene lookup returns CDR1 SGHDN and CDR2 FVKESK. The CDR3 is made up of 13 amino acids. Trimming cost V 0 bases and J 5 bases, with 7 bases left between them. The CDR3 DNA reads TGTGCCAGCAGCCAAGATTACTCTTATGGCTACACCTTC. Translating it yields CASSQDYSYGYTF.

The chain joins TRBV10-3 to TRBJ2-3; D might be TRBD1 (6 bases). The CDR3 runs 14 residues. Trimming took 7 bases from V and 0 from J, leaving 11 bases between them. From germline, CDR1 is ENHRY and CDR2 SYGVKD. The CDR3 spells CAINTGQSTDTQYF. The DNA for the CDR3 is TGTGCCATCAACACAGGACAGAGCACAGATACGCAGTATTTT.

The V call is TRBV2, the J call TRBJ2-4; the match to TRBD1 covers 10 bases. CDR1 is SNHLY and CDR2 is FYNNEI in the germline V gene. After removal of 6 bases from V and 8 bases from J, the junction contained 4 bases not matched to a gene. The CDR3 covers 13 residues. The CDR3 sequence: CASRDRGLDIQYF. CDR3 nucleotides: TGTGCCAGCAGGGACAGGGGGTTGGACATTCAGTACTTC.

The rearrangement links TRBV28 to TRBJ1-5; TRBD1 matches at 7 bases. Unmatched junction bases numbered 10, after V lost 7 bases and J lost 7 bases. The germline V gene encodes CDR1 MDHEN and CDR2 SYDVKM. The CDR3 loop spans 14 amino acids. CDR3 region: CASTTDRVGQPQHF. The CDR3 coding sequence is TGTGCCAGCACCACCGACAGGGTGGGGCAGCCCCAGCATTTT.

The gene calls are TRBV7-2 and TRBJ2-2, with D unclear. V was shortened by 1 base and J by 2 bases, with 8 bases between the two germline ends. This CDR3 comprises 15 residues. Germline V gives CDR1 SGHTA, CDR2 FQGNSA. The CDR3 sequence: CASSLELVNTGELFF. CDR3 DNA sequence: TGTGCCAGCAGCTTAGAATTAGTTAACACCGGGGAGCTGTTTTTT.

V and J are TRBV29-1 and TRBJ2-1; the match to TRBD2 covers 8 bases. This CDR3 has 15 amino acids. Unmatched junction bases numbered 10, after V lost 4 bases and J lost 5 bases. From germline, CDR1 is SQVTM and CDR2 ANQGSEA. The CDR3 sequence: CSVVPGGRGDNEQFF. The CDR3 nucleotides read TGCAGCGTTGTCCCGGGGGGGCGGGGGGACAATGAGCAGTTCTTC.

This clone showed up just a few times. The chain has TRBV27 and TRBJ2-1; tentatively, D is TRBD2 (6 bases). Germline V lookup: CDR1 MNHEY, CDR2 SMNVEV (reference sequence). The V end was cut by 4 bases, the J end by 0 bases, with 10 bases between. The CDR3 consists of 15 residues. This CDR3 reads CASSYRLGSYNEQFF. The CDR3 DNA sequence: TGTGCCAGCAGTTATAGACTAGGCTCCTACAATGAGCAGTTCTTC.

The J gene is TRBJ2-7, the V gene TRBV11-2; weak D call: TRBD2 (5 bases). V was shortened by 4 bases and J by 3 bases, with 13 bases between the two germline ends. Per germline, CDR1 SGHAT and CDR2 FQNNGV. This CDR3 has 14 residues. The CDR3 loop reads CASSSLLGSYEQYF. DNA for the CDR3: TGTGCCAGCAGCTCTCTTCTGGGGAGCTACGAGCAGTACTTC.

The rearrangement links TRBV14 to TRBJ2-5; 11 bases line up with TRBD1. This CDR3 comprises 15 residues. Per the germline V gene, CDR1 is SGHDN and CDR2 is FVKESK. After removal of 4 bases from V and 5 bases from J, the junction contained 6 bases not matched to a gene. In DNA form, the CDR3 reads TGTGCCAGCAGCCTTTGGACAGGGGGCTTCGAGACCCAGTACTTC. This codes for CASSLWTGGFETQYF.

This chain uses TRBV14 with TRBJ1-3; unclear D gene. The CDR3 has 15 amino acids. The V gene lost 0 bases and the J gene lost 0 bases, with 6 bases spanning the gap. The germline V gene encodes CDR1 SGHDN and CDR2 FVKESK. The CDR3 nucleotides read TGTGCCAGCAGCCAAGATAGAATCTCTGGAAACACCATATATTTT. Its translation is CASSQDRISGNTIYF.

The chain combines TRBV18 with TRBJ2-4; 9 bases are shared with TRBD1. The CDR3 loop spans 17 amino acids. Trimming at V came to 5 bases and at J to 2 bases, leaving 10 bases not matched to a gene. Germline V CDR1 and CDR2: KGHSH, LQKENI. CDR3 nucleotides: TGTGCCAGCTCAGAGGGAGGGACAGGGATCTCCAAAAACATTCAGTACTTC. This gives the protein CASSEGGTGISKNIQYF.

The genes are TRBV25-1 and TRBJ1-4; D is undetermined. Germline CDR1 and CDR2: MGHDK and SYGVNS. With 5 bases removed from V and 3 bases from J, the gap between germline ends came to 4 bases. The length of the CDR3 is 12 residues. The CDR3 DNA is TGTGCCAGCAGTCATCCTAATGAAAAACTGTTTTTT. Translated, it gives CASSHPNEKLFF.

This clone showed up just a few times. J is TRBJ1-1 and V is TRBV10-3; D is undetermined. V shed 2 bases and J shed 4 bases, with 8 bases lying between them. Germline assignment: CDR1 ENHRY and CDR2 SYGVKD. CDR3 length: 13 residues. CDR3 residues: CAISETGGTEAFF. CDR3 DNA sequence: TGTGCCATCAGTGAGACGGGAGGCACTGAAGCTTTCTTT.

This rearrangement joins TRBV7-8 to TRBJ2-5; the D gene is possibly TRBD2 (5 bases). Germline CDR1 SGHVS, CDR2 FQNEAQ. Trimming removed 8 bases from V and 5 bases from J, with 18 bases in between. CDR3 length: 14 amino acids. CDR3 sequence: CASSTRSGHETQYF. Written as DNA, the CDR3 is TGTGCCAGCTCAACACGAAGCGGCCATGAGACCCAGTACTTC.

This clone was recorded only once. V is TRBV18 and J is TRBJ1-5; TRBD1 is a possible D gene (6 bases). The CDR3 sequence is 13 residues long. CDR1 and CDR2 (germline): KGHSH, LQKENI. The ends were cut back, 6 bases at V and 4 bases at J, with 10 bases in the middle. The CDR3 bases are TGTGCCAGCTCTGATGGACAGAATCAGCCCCAGCATTTT. This gives the protein CASSDGQNQPQHF.

This CDR3 is CASSPLAQGADEQYF. CDR3 nucleotide sequence: TGTGCCAGCTCACCATTGGCGCAGGGGGCAGACGAGCAGTACTTC. The rearrangement uses TRBV18 and TRBJ2-5, with 8 bases that match TRBD1. The J call may be in error: the DNA end matches TRBJ2-7 better. CDR3 length: 15 amino acids. The V gene's germline CDR1 is KGHSH and CDR2 LQKENI.

V gene TRBV28 combines with J gene TRBJ2-7, with a weak D call TRBD2 (5 bases). V dropped 4 bases and J dropped 7 bases, with 8 bases sitting between them. CDR1 and CDR2 from the germline V gene are MDHEN and SYDVKM. CDR3 length equals 11 residues. The CDR3 sequence: CASSSTGEQYF. CDR3 bases: TGTGCCAGCAGTTCGACGGGGGAGCAGTACTTC.

The sample holds one count of this clone. V is TRBV12-5 and J is TRBJ2-1; maybe TRBD2 (5 bases). V was clipped by 0 bases and J by 0 bases, with 6 bases between them. Germline loops: CDR1 LGHNT, CDR2 FRNRAP. The CDR3 has 15 amino acids. CDR3 sequence reads: CASGLVRGSYNEQFF. DNA of the CDR3: TGTGCTAGTGGTTTGGTACGGGGCTCCTACAATGAGCAGTTCTTC.